The 32 T cell receptor beta chains in this list originate from one sample, sequenced in a study of control samples from healthy donors and cancer patients. Profiled with immunoSEQ multiplex PCR; TCRdb holds only in-frame clones, not every one. This table has 100,000 to 150,000 clones, approximately 89% appearing once. Sequenced: PBMCs. These receptors all stem from a man aged 50 to 59 with head and neck cancer.

The J gene is TRBJ2-5, the V gene TRBV18; D may be TRBD2 (5 bases). Germline V lookup: CDR1 KGHSH, CDR2 LQKENI. This CDR3 region has 13 residues. V shed 3 bases and J shed 4 bases, with 9 bases lying between them. The CDR3, as DNA: TGTGCCAGCTCACCGAGGGCGGGAGAGACCCAGTACTTC. Translation: CASSPRAGETQYF.

The chain combines TRBV6-5 with TRBJ2-7; the D is unclear. Germline CDR1 MNHEY, CDR2 SVGAGI. The CDR3 contains 13 residues. The ends were cut back, 4 bases at V and 3 bases at J, with 10 bases in the middle. The CDR3 sequence is CASSSAEGYEQYF. In DNA form, the CDR3 reads TGTGCCAGCAGTTCGGCGGAAGGCTACGAGCAGTACTTC.

CDR3 DNA sequence: TGTGCCAGCAGTGTACCCCAGACAGGGGGTGAAGATACGCAGTATTTT. Its translation is CASSVPQTGGEDTQYF. This chain connects TRBV2 to TRBJ2-3; 9 nucleotides match TRBD1. This CDR3 contains 16 residues. Germline CDR1 is SNHLY and CDR2 is FYNNEI. V was clipped by 4 bases and J by 5 bases; unmatched bases: 10.

V gene TRBV4-1 combines with J gene TRBJ1-1; 10 positions agree with TRBD1. Germline CDR1 is MGHRA and CDR2 is YSYEKL. This CDR3 comprises 18 residues. With V trimmed by 0 bases and J by 2 bases, 9 bases remained unmatched. The chain's CDR3 is CASSQERDRGIRNTEAFF. The CDR3 coding sequence is TGCGCCAGCAGCCAAGAAAGGGACAGGGGTATCAGAAACACTGAAGCTTTCTTT.

This chain uses TRBV5-6 with TRBJ1-2, with D perhaps matching TRBD1 (5 bases). This CDR3 comprises 14 residues. Germline CDR1 and CDR2: SGHDT and YYEEEE. Between the trimmed V and J ends, which lost 3 bases and 10 bases, there was a span of 19 bases. CDR3 sequence (DNA): TGTGCCAGCAGCTCGGTAGGGTATGGGGCAATCTACACCTTC. As protein: CASSSVGYGAIYTF.

This chain joins TRBV5-1 and TRBJ1-1; D is unclear. Trimming removed 0 bases at V and 1 base at J, with 4 bases between. Per the germline V gene, CDR1 is SGHRS and CDR2 is YFSETQ. The CDR3 loop spans 13 amino acids. The CDR3 spells CASSLDPNTEAFF. CDR3 DNA: TGCGCCAGCAGCTTGGATCCGAACACTGAAGCTTTCTTT.

The chain's CDR3 is CASSRTREANYGYTF. For the CDR3, the DNA is TGTGCCAGTAGTCGTACGAGGGAAGCTAACTATGGCTACACCTTC. The genes are TRBV19 and TRBJ1-2; no clear D. Trimming removed 5 bases from V and 0 bases from J, with 13 bases in between. Germline V gene sequence: CDR1 LNHDA, CDR2 SQIVND (reference sequence). This CDR3 comprises 15 residues.

Only one count was recorded for this clone. This chain links TRBV9 with TRBJ2-4; weak D call: TRBD2 (5 bases). Germline values: CDR1 SGDLS, CDR2 YYNGEE. Trimming left V 0 bases short and J 0 bases short, with 10 bases between. The CDR3 runs 16 residues. The CDR3 loop reads CASSVDAGVAKNIQYF. CDR3 DNA sequence: TGTGCCAGCAGCGTAGATGCGGGTGTAGCCAAAAACATTCAGTACTTC.

Comment on this clone: Within the sample, other DNA sequences also encode this same CDR3. The genes are TRBV5-1 and TRBJ1-5, with 7 bases that match TRBD1. The V segment lost 0 bases and the J segment 2 bases; nucleotides outside the gene matches: 2. The CDR3 length is 15 residues. CDR1 is SGHRS and CDR2 is YFSETQ in the germline V gene. CDR3 residues: CASSLGQGGNQPQHF. CDR3 nucleotide sequence: TGCGCCAGCAGCTTGGGACAGGGAGGCAATCAGCCCCAGCATTTT.

This chain links TRBV5-4 with TRBJ2-3; a weak D match, TRBD2 (6 bases). The CDR3 is 17 residues long. The germline CDR1 and CDR2 sequences are SGHNT and YYREEE (reference sequence). Trimming removed 4 bases from V and 0 bases from J, with 18 bases in between. In nucleotides, the CDR3 is TGTGCCAGCAGCCCTCCTTCCCGGGGGACTAGCACAGATACGCAGTATTTT. Translation gives CASSPPSRGTSTDTQYF.

The rearrangement joins TRBV7-2 to TRBJ1-1; D unresolved. Germline loops: CDR1 SGHTA, CDR2 FQGNSA. Trimming took off 5 bases at V and 0 bases at J, with 16 bases between the two ends. The CDR3 loop spans 16 amino acids. CDR3 loop: CASSPYSGEMNTEAFF. DNA of the CDR3: TGTGCCAGCAGCCCCTATTCTGGGGAAATGAACACTGAAGCTTTCTTT.

This clone is a singleton in its sample. The CDR3 DNA sequence: TGTGCCAGCAGTCCTATACCGGGACAGGCCTCCACTAACTATGGCTACACCTTC. It codes for CASSPIPGQASTNYGYTF. The rearrangement uses TRBV6-6 and TRBJ1-2, with TRBD1 matching over 8 bases. CDR1 and CDR2 (germline): MNHNY, SVGAGI (reference sequence). Trimming cost V 5 bases and J 0 bases; bases outside gene matches: 14. This CDR3 spans 18 amino acids.

The chain links TRBV5-1 to TRBJ1-2, with a possible D match to TRBD1 (6 bases). Germline-derived CDR1 and CDR2 are SGHRS and YFSETQ. The CDR3 loop spans 16 amino acids. V gave up 2 bases and J gave up 5 bases, with 19 bases separating them. The chain's CDR3 is CASSFSGVNVEYGYTF. DNA for the CDR3: TGCGCCAGCAGCTTTTCAGGGGTGAACGTAGAATATGGCTACACCTTC.

The J gene is TRBJ1-2, the V gene TRBV4-1, with D possibly TRBD1 on 6 matching bases. CDR3 length: 17 amino acids. V dropped 3 bases and J dropped 0 bases, with 17 bases sitting between them. From germline, CDR1 is MGHRA and CDR2 YSYEKL. In nucleotides, the CDR3 is TGCGCCAGCAGCCATCCTACAGGGTTTGGATCTAACTATGGCTACACCTTC. This translates into CASSHPTGFGSNYGYTF.

The V gene is TRBV4-1, the J gene TRBJ1-5, with TRBD1 identical over 9 bases. This CDR3 spans 19 amino acids. Germline CDR1 MGHRA, CDR2 YSYEKL. The V segment lost 4 bases and the J segment 5 bases; nucleotides outside the gene matches: 18. The CDR3 loop reads CASSPLVPGQGKSDQPQHF. CDR3 in DNA: TGCGCCAGCAGCCCACTGGTCCCGGGACAGGGAAAATCGGATCAGCCCCAGCATTTT.

This chain uses TRBV19 with TRBJ1-5, with unresolved D. Germline V gene sequence: CDR1 LNHDA, CDR2 SQIVND (reference sequence). V lost 7 bases and J 6 bases, leaving 19 bases between the germline ends. This CDR3 contains 15 residues. CDR3 sequence: CASTSNFGPAQPQHF. For the CDR3, the DNA is TGTGCCAGTACGTCGAACTTTGGGCCTGCTCAGCCCCAGCATTTT.

The genes are TRBV9 and TRBJ2-7; 9 bases match TRBD1. Germline CDR1 SGDLS, CDR2 YYNGEE. The CDR3 is 15 residues long. Trimming cost V 4 bases and J 4 bases; bases outside gene matches: 9. The CDR3 DNA is TGTGCCAGCAGCTCCACAGGGGGCACTTATTACGAGCAGTACTTC. Amino acids: CASSSTGGTYYEQYF.

The chain recombines TRBV29-1 with TRBJ2-1; TRBD1 or TRBD2 may be the D gene (5 bases each). Germline CDR1 is SQVTM and CDR2 is ANQGSEA. V shed 4 bases and J shed 5 bases, with 15 bases lying between them. The CDR3 contains 14 residues. In nucleotides, the CDR3 is TGCAGCGTTGCGGGACCAGGATTAGACAATGAGCAGTTCTTC. Translated: CSVAGPGLDNEQFF.

The DNA of the CDR3 is TGTGCCACCAGCAGAGTCGCAGGGGTCGAGCAGTACTTC. It encodes CATSRVAGVEQYF. The chain carries TRBV15 and TRBJ2-7; the D gene is possibly TRBD1 (6 bases). The CDR3 totals 13 residues. Germline loops: CDR1 LNHNV, CDR2 YYDKDF (reference sequence). V was clipped by 1 base and J by 6 bases, with 10 bases between them.

This chain connects TRBV11-2 to TRBJ2-1; no clear D. V lost 2 bases and J lost 6, with 11 bases in between. The CDR3 is 14 residues long. Germline CDR1 and CDR2: SGHAT and FQNNGV. For the CDR3, the DNA is TGTGCCAGCAGCTTAATCGTGACTCTCAATGAGCAGTTCTTC. It encodes CASSLIVTLNEQFF.

V and J are TRBV18 and TRBJ2-7, with 7 bases identical to TRBD1. Germline trimming cut 3 bases from V and 0 bases from J; bases unmatched to any gene: 2. The CDR3 runs 14 residues. Germline V CDR1 and CDR2: KGHSH, LQKENI. The CDR3 here is CASSPTGASYEQYF. The CDR3 DNA sequence: TGTGCCAGCTCACCTACAGGGGCCTCCTACGAGCAGTACTTC. The variable domain in full, with the rest retrieved from reference TRBV18 and TRBJ2-7, is NAGVMQNPRHLVRRRGQEARLRCSPMKGHSHVYWYRQLPEEGLKFMVYLQKENIIDESGMPKERFSAEFPKEGPSILRIQQVVRGDSAAYFCASSPTGASYEQYFGPGTRLTVT.

A single count supports this clone. The chain couples TRBV28 to TRBJ2-1; D uncertain. The CDR3 spans 15 residues. The germline V and J ends were trimmed by 2 bases and 7 bases, with 15 bases remaining between them. The germline V gene has CDR1 MDHEN and CDR2 SYDVKM. In DNA form, the CDR3 reads TGTGCCAGCAGTTTACCAACGGACGCTCTTAATGAGCAGTTCTTC. It codes for CASSLPTDALNEQFF.

V gene TRBV3-1 (or the pseudogene TRBV3-2) combines with J gene TRBJ2-5; 7 bases are shared with TRBD2. V trimming: 4 bases; J trimming: 7 bases; junction bases outside the gene matches: 9. From germline, CDR1 is LGHDT and CDR2 YNNKEL (reference sequence). The CDR3 is 14 amino acids. The CDR3 DNA sequence: TGTGCCAGCAGCCCCAGTCAGCGGGGACGGACCCAGTACTTC. This encodes CASSPSQRGRTQYF.

The J gene is TRBJ2-7, the V gene TRBV6-5; TRBD1 matches 8 bases. The CDR3 loop spans 15 amino acids. Trimming removed 6 bases from V and 3 bases from J; junction bases left unmatched: 10. Germline CDR1 and CDR2: MNHEY and SVGAGI. The CDR3 nucleotides are TGTGCCAGCAGCTATGACAGGGGTCCGGACTACGAGCAGTACTTC. Amino acid sequence: CASSYDRGPDYEQYF.

The rearrangement uses TRBV5-4 and TRBJ1-5, with 10 bases matching TRBD1. The CDR3 sequence is 14 residues long. Germline CDR1 and CDR2: SGHNT and YYREEE (reference sequence). With 4 bases clipped from V and 4 bases from J, the junction kept 2 bases outside the gene matches. Written as DNA, the CDR3 is TGTGCCAGCAGCCGGGACAGGGGAAATCAGCCCCAGCATTTT. This sequence encodes CASSRDRGNQPQHF.

The chain is built from TRBV3-1 (or the pseudogene TRBV3-2) and TRBJ2-7; D not resolved. The CDR3 totals 14 residues. The V end lost 1 base, the J end lost 1 base, and 8 bases lay between the germline ends. Germline loops: CDR1 LGHDT, CDR2 YNNKEL (reference sequence). CDR3 sequence reads: CASSQVRRSYEQYF. In DNA form, the CDR3 reads TGTGCCAGCAGCCAAGTCAGGCGTTCCTACGAGCAGTACTTC.

This chain uses TRBV10-1 with TRBJ2-7; 7 bases are shared with TRBD1. V dropped 6 bases and J dropped 5; count of bases not matched to a gene: 7. CDR1 WNHNN and CDR2 SYGVQD come from the germline V gene (reference sequence). The CDR3 sequence is 13 residues long. Here the CDR3 DNA reads TGCGCCAGCAGCCCGCAGACAGGGAACGAGCAGTACTTC. Translating it yields CASSPQTGNEQYF.

The chain joins TRBV19 to TRBJ2-3; 9 bases agree with TRBD2. With 3 bases clipped from V and 0 bases from J, the junction kept 1 base outside the gene matches. The V gene's germline CDR1 is LNHDA and CDR2 SQIVND (reference sequence). This CDR3 region has 15 residues. The CDR3 DNA follows: TGTGCCAGTAGTATTACTAGCGGGAGCACAGATACGCAGTATTTT. This translates into CASSITSGSTDTQYF.

The sample holds a few counts of this clone. This chain joins TRBV7-9 and TRBJ1-1; tentative D call: TRBD1 (6 bases). V lost 4 bases and J lost 1, with 10 bases in between. CDR1 is SEHNR and CDR2 is FQNEAQ in the germline V gene (reference sequence). The CDR3 runs to 14 residues. The CDR3 is CASSSTTGNTEAFF. CDR3 bases: TGTGCCAGCAGCTCGACGACAGGGAACACTGAAGCTTTCTTT.

V gene TRBV28 combines with J gene TRBJ1-5; 12 bases line up with TRBD1. The CDR3 runs to 15 residues. V trimming: 6 bases; J trimming: 6 bases; junction bases outside the gene matches: 6. The germline V gene has CDR1 MDHEN and CDR2 SYDVKM. The CDR3 protein is CASSSGTGGIQPQHF. CDR3 DNA: TGTGCCAGCAGCTCCGGGACAGGGGGCATTCAGCCCCAGCATTTT.

This chain uses TRBV6-6 with TRBJ1-5; the D is unclear. The germline V gene has CDR1 MNHNY and CDR2 SVGAGI (reference sequence). Trimming took off 1 base at V and 0 bases at J, with 10 bases between the two ends. The CDR3 covers 16 residues. In DNA form, the CDR3 reads TGTGCCAGCAGTTACTTGAGGGTTCTTAGCAATCAGCCCCAGCATTTT. As protein: CASSYLRVLSNQPQHF.

The V and J genes are TRBV23-1 and TRBJ2-7, with 7 nucleotides matching TRBD1. TRBV23-1 is sorted into the ORF group, with uncertain function. The CDR3 consists of 17 residues. Trimming at V came to 4 bases and at J to 1 base, leaving 13 bases not matched to a gene. The CDR3 loop is CASSLGEVGQASYEQYF. The CDR3 DNA reads TGCGCCAGCAGTCTGGGTGAGGTAGGACAGGCGTCCTACGAGCAGTACTTC.